The 21 T cell receptor beta chains in this list originate from one sample, sequenced in a study of T cell changes during pregnancy in multiple sclerosis (dated by TCRdb to the late 2010s). Libraries came from the immunoSEQ multiplex PCR assay. TCRdb retrieved this table from immuneACCESS and kept in-frame rearrangements only. Not all clones are present; in checked studies, unresolved V genes account for under half, and no reason is known for the remainder. Present in this sample are about 100,000 clones, about 90% of which were seen just once. The ten largest clones add up to less than 2% of the sample. The sample here was peripheral blood, taken after pregnancy. These TCRs come from a female donor with multiple sclerosis, enrolled in a pregnancy study.

The chain uses TRBV4-3 and TRBJ1-4, with D perhaps matching TRBD1 (5 bases). This CDR3 is 15 amino acids long. Germline-derived CDR1 and CDR2 are LGHNA and YSLEER. With 1 base removed from V and 6 bases from J, the gap between germline ends came to 12 bases. In nucleotides, the CDR3 is TGCGCCAGCAGCCAAGGATCCGGGGGGGATGAAAAACTGTTTTTT. Translating gives CASSQGSGGDEKLFF.

The chain carries TRBV4-3 and TRBJ2-1; 11 nucleotides line up with TRBD1. Germline V gene data show CDR1 as LGHNA and CDR2 as YSLEER. This CDR3 has 17 amino acids. V lost 3 bases to trimming and J lost 3 bases; unmatched junction nucleotides: 7. The CDR3 sequence: CASSQITGTGGYNEQFF. Here the CDR3 DNA reads TGCGCCAGCAGCCAGATCACAGGGACAGGGGGCTACAATGAGCAGTTCTTC.

The chain couples TRBV6-1 to TRBJ1-5; D gene uncertain. Per the germline V gene, CDR1 is MNHNS and CDR2 is SASEGT. There are 13 residues in the CDR3. V was trimmed by 4 bases and J by 4 bases, leaving 8 bases between them. The CDR3 nucleotides are TGTGCCAGCAGTGGTCAGTTTAATCAGCCCCAGCATTTT. It yields the protein CASSGQFNQPQHF.

V usage is TRBV11-1 and J usage is TRBJ2-3; 10 bases map to TRBD1. The CDR3 totals 19 residues. The ends lost 6 bases at V and 2 bases at J; junction bases unmatched: 17. CDR1 SGHAT and CDR2 FQDESV come from the germline V gene (reference sequence). CDR3 protein: CASSSSPAGTGAITDTQYF. The CDR3 coding sequence is TGTGCCAGCAGTTCGAGCCCAGCCGGGACAGGGGCCATCACAGATACGCAGTATTTT.

The gene calls are TRBV7-2 and TRBJ2-1, with a tentative D call TRBD2 (6 bases). Germline CDR1 and CDR2: SGHTA and FQGNSA. The CDR3 is made up of 15 amino acids. V gave up 4 bases and J gave up 5 bases, with 15 bases separating them. In nucleotides, the CDR3 is TGTGCCAGCAGCTCCCGGGACTGGACCGACAATGAGCAGTTCTTC. This encodes CASSSRDWTDNEQFF. Full variable domain (rest looked up from reference TRBV7-2 and TRBJ2-1): GAGVSQSPSNKVTEKGKDVELRCDPISGHTALYWYRQSLGQGLEFLIYFQGNSAPDKSGLPSDRFSAERTGGSVSTLTIQRTQQEDSAVYLCASSSRDWTDNEQFFGPGTRLTVL.

This chain connects TRBV7-9 to TRBJ2-2; 10 bases map to TRBD1. The CDR3 covers 16 residues. The trim removed 4 bases at V and 4 bases at J, leaving 6 bases unmatched. Germline CDR1 and CDR2: SEHNR and FQNEAQ (reference sequence). The DNA of the CDR3 is TGTGCCAGCAGCTCGCGGAGGGACAGGGGCACCGGGGAGCTGTTTTTT. It is translated as CASSSRRDRGTGELFF.

This chain joins TRBV10-1 and TRBJ1-2, with TRBD1 identical over 11 bases. Germline V gene lookup returns CDR1 WNHNN and CDR2 SYGVQD (reference sequence). The CDR3 consists of 17 residues. With V trimmed by 7 bases and J by 0 bases, 10 bases remained unmatched. CDR3 residues: CASTGRDRGLANYGYTF. The DNA for the CDR3 is TGCGCCAGCACCGGTCGGGACAGGGGGTTAGCTAACTATGGCTACACCTTC.

The genes are TRBV6-6 and TRBJ1-1; D remains unclear. This CDR3 has 14 residues. Germline values: CDR1 MNHNY, CDR2 SVGAGI (reference sequence). Deletions cut 4 bases from V and 1 base from J, with 10 bases between. CDR3: CASSSGAGNTEAFF. CDR3 bases: TGTGCCAGCAGTTCCGGAGCGGGGAACACTGAAGCTTTCTTT.

This chain uses TRBV7-9 with TRBJ1-2, with 8 nucleotides matching TRBD1. CDR1 SEHNR and CDR2 FQNEAQ come from the germline V gene (reference sequence). This CDR3 has 15 amino acids. J was trimmed by 4 bases and V by 4 bases; bases with no gene match: 8. The CDR3 loop is CASSSGTGGVYGYTF. The CDR3 bases are TGTGCCAGCAGCTCCGGGACAGGCGGGGTCTATGGCTACACCTTC.

The V and J genes are TRBV6-4 and TRBJ2-2, with 7 nucleotides matching TRBD2. The CDR3 is 15 residues long. J gave up 0 bases and V 4 bases, and 2 bases lay outside the gene matches. From germline, CDR1 is MRHNA and CDR2 SNTAGT. CDR3 residues: CASSVSGANTGELFF. Here the CDR3 DNA reads TGTGCCAGCAGTGTGAGCGGGGCGAACACCGGGGAGCTGTTTTTT.

The genes are TRBV7-2 and TRBJ1-2; a possible D gene is TRBD1 (6 bases). V dropped 4 bases and J dropped 2 bases, with 14 bases sitting between them. The CDR3 covers 15 residues. Germline V gene sequence: CDR1 SGHTA, CDR2 FQGNSA. This CDR3 is CASSSQGSENYGYTF. CDR3 in DNA: TGTGCCAGCAGCTCCCAGGGGAGCGAAAACTATGGCTACACCTTC. The complete variable domain, with remaining parts taken from reference TRBV7-2 and TRBJ1-2, reads GAGVSQSPSNKVTEKGKDVELRCDPISGHTALYWYRQSLGQGLEFLIYFQGNSAPDKSGLPSDRFSAERTGGSVSTLTIQRTQQEDSAVYLCASSSQGSENYGYTFGSGTRLTVV.

The V gene is TRBV5-6, the J gene TRBJ1-1; 7 positions match TRBD1. CDR1 is SGHDT, CDR2 YYEEEE, per germline. With 7 bases clipped from V and 0 bases from J, the junction kept 12 bases outside the gene matches. The CDR3 consists of 16 residues. The DNA for the CDR3 is TGTGCCAGCGAATCATGGACAGGTTACTTGAACACTGAAGCTTTCTTT. Translating it yields CASESWTGYLNTEAFF. The complete variable domain, with remaining parts taken from reference TRBV5-6 and TRBJ1-1, reads DAGVTQSPTHLIKTRGQQVTLRCSPKSGHDTVSWYQQALGQGPQFIFQYYEEEERQRGNFPDRFSGHQFPNYSSELNVNALLLGDSALYLCASESWTGYLNTEAFFGQGTRLTVV.

The gene calls are TRBV5-6 and TRBJ2-7, with D perhaps matching TRBD2 (6 bases). The CDR3 length is 14 residues. V was clipped by 0 bases and J by 7 bases, with 14 bases between them. Germline V gives CDR1 SGHDT, CDR2 YYEEEE. The CDR3 sequence is CASSLVTGLKEQYF. CDR3 DNA: TGTGCCAGCAGCTTGGTTACGGGACTCAAGGAGCAGTACTTC.

The rearrangement uses TRBV7-8 and TRBJ1-6, with 7 bases identical to TRBD1. The ends lost 5 bases at V and 6 bases at J; junction bases unmatched: 7. Germline-derived CDR1 and CDR2 are SGHVS and FQNEAQ. The CDR3 length is 15 residues. This CDR3 is CASSARDSFNSPLHF. DNA of the CDR3: TGTGCCAGCAGCGCCCGGGACAGCTTTAATTCACCCCTCCACTTT.

This clone was seen more than once but under ten times. This sequence joins TRBV4-1 and TRBJ2-7; 11 nucleotides agree with TRBD1. The trim removed 1 base at V and 3 bases at J, leaving 5 bases unmatched. The CDR3 totals 16 residues. Germline V CDR1 and CDR2: MGHRA, YSYEKL. CDR3 region: CASSQAGQGALYEQYF. Here the CDR3 DNA reads TGCGCCAGCAGCCAAGCTGGACAGGGGGCTCTCTACGAGCAGTACTTC.

This chain uses TRBV5-1 with TRBJ2-5; TRBD2 matches at 14 bases. CDR1 and CDR2 (germline): SGHRS, YFSETQ. The J segment lost 5 bases and the V segment lost 4 bases, leaving 4 bases of the junction unmatched. The CDR3 is made up of 15 amino acids. The CDR3 spells CASSLRTSGGETQYF. CDR3 nucleotides: TGCGCCAGCAGCCTCCGGACTAGCGGGGGGGAGACCCAGTACTTC.

The CDR3 DNA reads as TGTGCCAGCAGTTTGTGGGGAGGAAACACTGAAGCTTTCTTT. Residues: CASSLWGGNTEAFF. The chain has TRBV28 and TRBJ1-1, with D unclear. The germline V gene has CDR1 MDHEN and CDR2 SYDVKM. Trimming pared 3 bases from V and 2 bases from J, leaving 10 bases between. The CDR3 length is 14 residues. Full variable domain (outside the CDR3, taken from reference TRBV28 and TRBJ1-1): DVKVTQSSRYLVKRTGEKVFLECVQDMDHENMFWYRQDPGLGLRLIYFSYDVKMKEKGDIPEGYSVSREKKERFSLILESASTNQTSMYLCASSLWGGNTEAFFGQGTRLTVV.

V and J are TRBV28 and TRBJ2-3, with D possibly being TRBD2 (5 bases). This CDR3 has 14 amino acids. Trimming stripped 2 bases from V and 2 bases from J, with 8 bases between. CDR1 MDHEN and CDR2 SYDVKM come from the germline V gene. The CDR3 loop reads CASSLGRDTDTQYF. DNA for the CDR3: TGTGCCAGCAGTTTAGGGAGAGACACAGATACGCAGTATTTT.

The chain has TRBV5-5 and TRBJ1-5; TRBD1 is a possible D gene (5 bases). Germline V gives CDR1 SGHKS, CDR2 YYEKEE (reference sequence). The CDR3 loop spans 15 amino acids. The germline V and J ends were trimmed by 1 base and 0 bases, with 8 bases remaining between them. CDR3 sequence: CASSLWGGSNQPQHF. For the CDR3, the DNA is TGTGCCAGCAGCTTGTGGGGGGGTAGCAATCAGCCCCAGCATTTT.

The gene calls are TRBV2 and TRBJ2-6; weak D call: TRBD1 (6 bases). The V end was cut by 6 bases, the J end by 0 bases, with 9 bases between. This CDR3 has 15 amino acids. Germline values: CDR1 SNHLY, CDR2 FYNNEI. CDR3 amino acids: CASSRGRSGANVLTF. The CDR3 nucleotides are TGTGCCAGCAGCAGGGGACGCTCTGGGGCCAACGTCCTGACTTTC.

The chain employs TRBV2 and TRBJ1-1; no firm D call. Germline CDR1 reads SNHLY; CDR2 reads FYNNEI. This CDR3 is built from 12 residues. Trimming removed 6 bases at V and 1 base at J, with 6 bases between. The CDR3 protein is CASRYSNTEAFF. Here the CDR3 DNA reads TGTGCCAGCAGATACTCGAACACTGAAGCTTTCTTT. Combining the CDR3 with reference TRBV2 and TRBJ1-1 gives the whole variable domain EPEVTQTPSHQVTQMGQEVILRCVPISNHLYFYWYRQILGQKVEFLVSFYNNEISEKSEIFDDQFSVERPDGSNFTLKIRSTKLEDSAMYFCASRYSNTEAFFGQGTRLTVV.